These T cell receptor beta chains were read from a single sample in a study of T-cell memory formation after mild COVID-19. In TCRdb, the 5' RACE reads were re-called with MiXCR into one record per CDR3 protein. The repertoire holds 340,000 or so distinct CDR3 sequences, with 13% as singletons. Specimen: PBMCs or a T cell subset sorted from them (not recorded which). The source of these receptors is a man aged 18 to 30 who had mild COVID-19 (a few samples of this study predate the infection). Cell type and time point are not known. The CDR3 runs from the conserved cysteine through the conserved F or W. D genes are given only for firm matches. The size of a clone is reported for some rows only, either as once, few or many, or as a class for expanded clones.

NA,TRBV4-1,TRBD2,TRBJ2-1,TGCGCCAGCAGCTTGTACACTAGCGGGGGGGCTGGGTCCTACAATGAGCAGTTCTTC,CASSLYTSGGAGSYNEQFF
few,TRBV2,NA,TRBJ2-3,TGTGCCAGCAGTGAAGCCCGGGACACCCAACCGGGAGATACGCAGTATTTT,CASSEARDTQPGDTQYF
few,TRBV27,NA,TRBJ2-3,TGTGCCAGCAGTTTATGGTTGGGGTTTTCAGATACGCAGTATTTT,CASSLWLGFSDTQYF
NA,TRBV6-5,NA,TRBJ1-2,TGTGCCAGCAGTTACTCGGAAGGGAGGGGGTATGGCTACACCTTC,CASSYSEGRGYGYTF
few,TRBV20-1,NA,TRBJ1-2,TGCAGTGCTAGAGTAGGGTGGTATGGCTACACCTTC,CSARVGWYGYTF
NA,TRBV7-2,NA,TRBJ1-3,TGTGCCAGCAGCTTTTCCCCAGGAGGAAACACCATATATTTT,CASSFSPGGNTIYF
NA,TRBV4-1,TRBD2,TRBJ2-5,TGCGCCAGCAGCCAGTGGTGGACTAGCGGAGAGACCCAGTACTTC,CASSQWWTSGETQYF
few,TRBV25-1,TRBD1,TRBJ1-6,TGTGCCAGCAGTGGGGACAGGGTCAGTTCACCCCTCCACTTT,CASSGDRVSSPLHF
few,TRBV7-9,TRBD2,TRBJ2-3,TGTGCCAGCAGCTCGGCGGCTAGCGGACTGTTGGATACGCAGTATTTT,CASSSAASGLLDTQYF
NA,TRBV4-1,NA,TRBJ2-1,TGCGCCAGCATCGGGTCGACTAGCTCCTACAATGAGCAGTTCTTC,CASIGSTSSYNEQFF
NA,TRBV2,TRBD1,TRBJ2-1,TGTGCCAGCGAGCGGGACAGGGGCGTGAATGAGCAGTTCTTC,CASERDRGVNEQFF
few,TRBV6-5,TRBD1,TRBJ2-1,TGTGCCAGCAGCTCCCGAGGGGGCGCAAGCTCCTACAATGAGCAGTTCTTC,CASSSRGGASSYNEQFF
NA,TRBV20-1,TRBD2,TRBJ2-5,TGCAGTGCGGTGCTAGCGGGGGGCTCCCAAGAGACCCAGTACTTC,CSAVLAGGSQETQYF
NA,TRBV20-1,NA,TRBJ2-1,TGCAGTGCTTTTTCGGGAGCCCTAACAAATGAGCAGTTCTTC,CSAFSGALTNEQFF
NA,TRBV12-3/TRBV12-4,NA,TRBJ1-4,TGTGCCAGCAGTTTTGCAGGGGAAAAACTGTTTTTT,CASSFAGEKLFF
NA,TRBV9,NA,TRBJ2-4,TGTGCCAGCAGCGCACAAACATTAGACATTCAGTACTTC,CASSAQTLDIQYF
NA,TRBV2,NA,TRBJ2-3,TGTGCCAGCAGTGAAAGGTCTCTAGCAAGCAGTACGCAGTATTTT,CASSERSLASSTQYF
NA,TRBV11-2,NA,TRBJ2-3,TGTGCCAGCAGCTTTCCAAGGGGGGCTCCGGCAGATACGCAGTATTTT,CASSFPRGAPADTQYF
many,TRBV18,NA,TRBJ2-3,TGTGCCAGCTCCCCTGGGGCCACAGATACGCAGTATTTT,CASSPGATDTQYF
NA,TRBV5-1,NA,TRBJ1-4,TGCGCCAGCAGCTTGGGAATCGGGGACATTCCAACTAATGAAAAACTGTTTTTT,CASSLGIGDIPTNEKLFF
few,TRBV6-6,NA,TRBJ1-1,TGTGCCAGCAGTTGGGGCGGTTCAGAGAACACTGAAGCTTTCTTT,CASSWGGSENTEAFF
NA,TRBV18,NA,TRBJ2-3,TGTGCCAGCTCACCATCGGGGGCCAAGACGGATACGCAGTATTTT,CASSPSGAKTDTQYF
few,TRBV4-3,TRBD1,TRBJ2-7,TGCGCCAGCAGCCAGTACAGGGGCTACGAGCAGTACTTC,CASSQYRGYEQYF
NA,TRBV6-2/TRBV6-3,NA,TRBJ2-1,TGTGCCAGCAGAGCAGGGGTTGAGCAGTTCTTC,CASRAGVEQFF
NA,TRBV20-1,TRBD2,TRBJ2-5,TGCAGTGCTACCCCTAGCGGGGGGAGCGAGACCCAGTACTTC,CSATPSGGSETQYF
few,TRBV18,NA,TRBJ1-1,TGTGCCAGCTCACCACCTGCAAGCTCGCGGGGGACTGAAGCTTTCTTT,CASSPPASSRGTEAFF
few,TRBV4-2,TRBD2,TRBJ2-4,TGTGCCAGCAGCCAGGAAGGGAGGGCGTCTCTAGCCAAAAACATTCAGTACTTC,CASSQEGRASLAKNIQYF
NA,TRBV7-6,TRBD2,TRBJ2-4,TGTGCCAGCAGCTCACGGGGGGGCCAAAACATTCAGTACTTC,CASSSRGGQNIQYF
few,TRBV15,NA,TRBJ2-3,TGTGCCACCAGCAGAGATGCAGGGGCCCCCGTCCGGGATACGCAGTATTTT,CATSRDAGAPVRDTQYF
few,TRBV5-1,NA,TRBJ1-6,TGCGCCAGCAGCTTGGAGGACGGCTCCTATAATTCACCCCTCCACTTT,CASSLEDGSYNSPLHF
few,TRBV29-1,NA,TRBJ2-7,TGCAGCGTTTATTTCAGGGACTACGAGCAGTACTTC,CSVYFRDYEQYF
NA,TRBV24-1,NA,TRBJ1-2,TGTGCCACCGGAAGTGTCGAGGGAGGCTACACCTTC,CATGSVEGGYTF
NA,TRBV3-1,NA,TRBJ2-3,TGTGCCAGCAGCCAGCAGGGGCCGGATACGCAGTATTTT,CASSQQGPDTQYF
NA,TRBV18,NA,TRBJ1-6,TGTGCCAGCTCCCCGATGGACAGATCCTCTTCACCCCTCCACTTT,CASSPMDRSSSPLHF
few,TRBV20-1,TRBD2,TRBJ2-4,TGCAGTGCTTTAGCGGGGACCAAAAACATTCAGTACTTC,CSALAGTKNIQYF
NA,TRBV7-9,NA,TRBJ1-1,TGTGCCAGCAGCCTAATTGAAGACCTCACTGAAGCTTTCTTT,CASSLIEDLTEAFF
NA,TRBV3-1,NA,TRBJ2-5,TGTGCCAGCAGCCGGACCTTGGAGACCCAGTACTTC,CASSRTLETQYF
many,TRBV7-2,NA,TRBJ1-5,TGTGCCAGCAGCTCTGGTAGTCAGCCCCAGCATTTT,CASSSGSQPQHF
few,TRBV20-1,NA,TRBJ1-5,TGCAGTGCTAGGGGCCCCTTAGACAATCAGCCCCAGCATTTT,CSARGPLDNQPQHF
NA,TRBV7-3,NA,TRBJ2-3,TGTGCCAGCATGGTGGCAGGGGCTCTCACAGATACGCAGTATTTT,CASMVAGALTDTQYF
many,TRBV10-3,TRBD1,TRBJ2-7,TGTGCCATGGGCCCGAGGGGGCAAGATGGCGAGCAGTACTTC,CAMGPRGQDGEQYF
few,TRBV7-2,TRBD1,TRBJ1-4,TGTGCCAGCAGCTTCGGGCAGGGGGGAGGAGAAAAACTGTTTTTT,CASSFGQGGGEKLFF
few,TRBV7-6,TRBD2,TRBJ2-1,TGTGCCAGCGGGACTAGCCCTTGGGATGAGCAGTTCTTC,CASGTSPWDEQFF
few,TRBV4-1,NA,TRBJ1-4,TGCGCCAGCAGCCAATGGGGGGAGGGCGGAAAACTGTTTTTT,CASSQWGEGGKLFF
many,TRBV3-1,NA,TRBJ1-1,TGTGCCAGCAGTCAGGGTCGGAACACTGAAGCTTTCTTT,CASSQGRNTEAFF
NA,TRBV4-3,NA,TRBJ1-2,TGCGCCAGCAGCCAAGAGCACGGGAACTATGGCTACACCTTC,CASSQEHGNYGYTF
few,TRBV28,NA,TRBJ1-1,TGTGCCAGCAGCCCACAGTATAAGACTACTGTTGGAGCTTTCTTT,CASSPQYKTTVGAFF
few,TRBV29-1,NA,TRBJ1-4,TGCAGCGCTAGACACTCAACTAATGAAAAACTGTTTTTT,CSARHSTNEKLFF
NA,TRBV29-1,NA,TRBJ1-1,TGCAGCGTTGAGGGCCTATTTAACGCTGAAGCTTTCTTT,CSVEGLFNAEAFF
NA,TRBV12-3/TRBV12-4,NA,TRBJ2-1,TGTGCCAGCAGTCGACCGGAATATGAGCAGTTCTTC,CASSRPEYEQFF
NA,TRBV30,NA,TRBJ2-1,TGTGCCTGGAGTTCTTTGGAGCAGGGAGACAATGAGCAGTTCTTC,CAWSSLEQGDNEQFF
NA,TRBV6-6,NA,TRBJ2-1,TGTGCCAGCCCGACCCGGGGACTTAATGAGCAGTTCTTC,CASPTRGLNEQFF
few,TRBV2,TRBD1,TRBJ2-2,TGTGCCAGCAGTGTACTCGGACAGGACGCACCCGGGGAGCTGTTTTTT,CASSVLGQDAPGELFF